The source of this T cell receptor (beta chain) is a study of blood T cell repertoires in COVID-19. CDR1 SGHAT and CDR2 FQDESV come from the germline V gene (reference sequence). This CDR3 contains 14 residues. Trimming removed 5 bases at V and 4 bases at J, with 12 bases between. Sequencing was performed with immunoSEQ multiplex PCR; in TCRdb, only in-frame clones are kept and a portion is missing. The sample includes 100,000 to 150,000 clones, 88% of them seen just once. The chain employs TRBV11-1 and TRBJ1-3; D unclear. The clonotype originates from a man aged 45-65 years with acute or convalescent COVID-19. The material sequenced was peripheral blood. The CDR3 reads CASSRGSFGNTIYF. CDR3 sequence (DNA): TGTGCCAGCAGCCGAGGTTCTTTCGGAAACACCATATATTTT.